These T cell receptor beta chains were read from a single sample in a study of OX40 agonist ivuxolimab in advanced cancers. The protocol was immunoSEQ multiplex PCR, while the TCRdb copy is restricted to in-frame clones and leaves out a portion. The sample has more than 50,000 clones; about 85% are singletons. This specimen consisted of CD4+ or CD8+ T cells sorted from blood, obtained in a trial of the OX40 agonist ivuxolimab. The origin of the receptors is an adult with an advanced solid tumor such as melanoma, head and neck, liver or kidney cancer. The CDR3 runs from the conserved cysteine through the conserved F or W. The D gene is left open where the match is weak. Expanded clones get a size class; other rows say once, few or many, or leave the size out.

J,size,V,D,CDR3,DNA
TRBJ1-2,NA,TRBV18,TRBD1,CASSPPPTGVPYTF,TGTGCCAGCTCACCACCGCCGACAGGGGTTCCCTACACCTTC
TRBJ1-1,few,TRBV30,TRBD1,CAWRNRGTEAFF,TGTGCCTGGAGGAACAGGGGTACTGAAGCTTTCTTT
TRBJ2-3,once,TRBV7-3,NA,CASTPIQGGPTDTQYF,TGTGCCAGCACCCCTATCCAAGGAGGACCCACAGATACGCAGTATTTT
TRBJ1-6,NA,TRBV30,NA,CAWTPGVGPLHF,TGTGCCTGGACTCCCGGGGTGGGGCCCCTCCACTTT
TRBJ2-7,NA,TRBV29-1,NA,CSVQGTEYEQYF,TGCAGCGTGCAGGGAACTGAGTACGAGCAGTACTTC
TRBJ1-1,NA,TRBV5-6,TRBD1,CASSLAQGGGMNTEAFF,TGTGCCAGCAGCTTGGCACAGGGGGGCGGGATGAACACTGAAGCTTTCTTT
TRBJ1-1,NA,TRBV5-4,NA,CASSLVRGLLSTEAFF,TGTGCCAGCAGCTTGGTCCGGGGGCTGTTAAGCACTGAAGCTTTCTTT
TRBJ2-2,NA,TRBV5-1,TRBD1,CASRSLQGDTRELFF,TGCGCCAGCAGGTCTCTACAGGGGGACACCCGGGAGCTGTTTTTT
TRBJ2-7,NA,TRBV5-1,NA,CASSRVAGAYEQYF,TGCGCCAGCAGCCGGGTGGCGGGGGCGTACGAGCAGTACTTC
TRBJ1-1,NA,TRBV6-5,NA,CASSRRGDTEAFF,TGTGCCAGCAGTCGGCGGGGGGACACTGAAGCTTTCTTT
TRBJ2-2,NA,TRBV5-8,NA,CASSIRERDTGELFF,TGTGCCAGCAGCATCAGGGAGAGGGACACCGGGGAGCTGTTTTTT
TRBJ1-3,NA,TRBV2,TRBD1,CASRQGRAGNTIYF,TGTGCCAGCAGACAGGGGCGCGCTGGAAACACCATATATTTT
TRBJ2-3,NA,TRBV5-4,NA,CASSPTRFADTQYF,TGTGCCAGCAGCCCAACGAGGTTCGCAGATACGCAGTATTTT
TRBJ2-3,NA,TRBV11-1,NA,CASSSLADTQYF,TGTGCCAGCAGTTCCCTTGCGGATACGCAGTATTTT
TRBJ1-2,NA,TRBV5-4,NA,CASSQRGPALYGYTF,TGTGCCAGCAGCCAACGGGGTCCGGCCCTCTATGGCTACACCTTC
TRBJ2-7,NA,TRBV5-1,NA,CASSPSGAEQYF,TGCGCCAGCAGCCCGTCCGGGGCCGAGCAGTACTTC
TRBJ2-2,NA,TRBV9,TRBD2,CASSPLAGGAWGTGELFF,TGTGCCAGCAGCCCACTAGCGGGGGGGGCATGGGGCACCGGGGAGCTGTTTTTT
TRBJ2-2,NA,TRBV10-3,TRBD2,CAISASGGVNTGELFF,TGTGCCATCAGCGCTAGCGGGGGGGTGAACACCGGGGAGCTGTTTTTT
TRBJ2-6,NA,TRBV28,TRBD2,CASSPTGLAGWAGANVLTF,TGTGCCAGCAGTCCAACGGGACTAGCGGGATGGGCTGGGGCCAACGTCCTGACTTTC
TRBJ1-2,NA,TRBV14,NA,CASSPGRAGYTF,TGTGCCAGCAGCCCCGGACGTGCCGGCTACACCTTC
TRBJ2-1,NA,TRBV6-4,NA,CASSLLATSEQFF,TGTGCCAGCAGTCTGCTAGCGACCAGTGAGCAGTTCTTC
TRBJ2-5,NA,TRBV10-3,NA,CAISDLPGGGGKETQYF,TGTGCCATCAGTGACCTGCCTGGGGGAGGGGGCAAGGAGACCCAGTACTTC
TRBJ2-7,NA,TRBV28,NA,CASSLGQGGSGTYEQYF,TGTGCCAGCAGTTTGGGCCAGGGCGGATCGGGGACCTACGAGCAGTACTTC
TRBJ2-5,once,TRBV11-1,TRBD1,CASSSRDREETQYF,TGTGCCAGCAGCTCCCGGGACAGGGAAGAGACCCAGTACTTC
TRBJ2-7,NA,TRBV27,NA,CASSRWGTYEQYF,TGTGCCAGCAGTAGATGGGGGACCTACGAGCAGTACTTC
TRBJ2-5,NA,TRBV7-2,TRBD1,CASSSTGGSETQYF,TGTGCCAGCAGCTCTACAGGGGGTTCAGAGACCCAGTACTTC
TRBJ2-7,NA,TRBV7-2,NA,CASSPPRAGSYEQYF,TGTGCCAGCAGCCCGCCACGGGCGGGCTCCTACGAGCAGTACTTC